This T cell receptor beta chain was recorded in a study of OX40 agonist ivuxolimab in advanced cancers. Across the study: Partial responses were achieved by three patients, of whom one had hepatocellular carcinoma and two had cutaneous melanoma.

A word on this clone: The antigen is undetermined.

Sequencing was performed with immunoSEQ multiplex PCR; in TCRdb, only in-frame clones are kept and a portion is missing. The data hold more than 40,000 clones, with 70% to 80% observed a single time. CDR3 length: 12 residues. Germline V CDR1 and CDR2: SGHRS, YFSETQ. V lost 4 bases and J lost 5, with 7 bases in between. Study-level findings and limits: Relative to CD4+, CD8+ T cells held more expanded clones on average.

On cycle 4 day 1 and cycle 7 day 1, as well as at baseline, blood was sampled. The source is an adult with an advanced solid tumor such as melanoma, head and neck, liver or kidney cancer. This rearrangement joins TRBV5-1 to TRBJ2-1; no clear D gene. The sequencing here drew on CD4+ or CD8+ T cells sorted from blood, taken in a trial of the OX40 agonist ivuxolimab. CDR3: CASSEWNNEQFF. The CDR3 coding sequence is TGCGCCAGCAGCGAGTGGAACAATGAGCAGTTCTTC.